The entry below gives a single T cell receptor beta chain sequence along with its context. Per the original methods: Amplification of reference gene primers provided the estimated nucleated cell counts. Libraries were prepared by immunoSEQ multiplex PCR; TCRdb keeps only in-frame clonotypes and omits some of them. V and J calls plus clone size are reproduced from that table; the DNA served to infer D and trimming. The table has about 150,000 clones, approximately 80% seen once; the top ten hold approximately 40%. This record comes from a study of blood T cell repertoires in COVID-19. Study in general: The United States, Italy and Spain were the sources of the acute and convalescent COVID-19 samples. T cells, B-cell-depleted T cells, or PBMCs provided the cDNA or gDNA that served as material.

Between the trimmed V and J ends, which lost 7 bases and 8 bases, there was a span of 13 bases. Germline V gives CDR1 SGHKS, CDR2 YYEKEE (reference sequence). This CDR3 region has 12 residues. This TCR came from a human donor in a cohort sampled during active COVID-19. The gene calls are TRBV5-5 and TRBJ2-1, with a tentative D call TRBD1 (6 bases). The sample consisted of peripheral blood. The CDR3 DNA is TGTGCCAGCGGGGGCCTAAGGGATGAGCAGTTCTTC. Translating it yields CASGGLRDEQFF. The variable domain in full, with the rest retrieved from reference TRBV5-5 and TRBJ2-1, is DAGVTQSPTHLIKTRGQQVTLRCSPISGHKSVSWYQQVLGQGPQFIFQYYEKEERGRGNFPDRFSARQFPNYSSELNVNALLLGDSALYLCASGGLRDEQFFGPGTRLTVL.